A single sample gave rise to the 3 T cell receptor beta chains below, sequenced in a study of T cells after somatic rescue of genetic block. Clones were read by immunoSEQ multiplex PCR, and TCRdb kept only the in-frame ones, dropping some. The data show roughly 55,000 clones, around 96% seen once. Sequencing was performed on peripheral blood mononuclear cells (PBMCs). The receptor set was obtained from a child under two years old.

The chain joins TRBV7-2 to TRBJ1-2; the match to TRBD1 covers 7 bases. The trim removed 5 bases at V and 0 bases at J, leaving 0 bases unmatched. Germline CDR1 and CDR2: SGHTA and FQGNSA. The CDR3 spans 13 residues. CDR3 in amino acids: CASSGTANYGYTF. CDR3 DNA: TGTGCCAGCAGCGGGACAGCTAACTATGGCTACACCTTC.

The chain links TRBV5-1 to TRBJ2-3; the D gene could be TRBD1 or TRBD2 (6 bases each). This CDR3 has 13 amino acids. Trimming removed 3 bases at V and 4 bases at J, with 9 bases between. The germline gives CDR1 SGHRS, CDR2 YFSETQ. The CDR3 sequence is CASSWGAADTQYF. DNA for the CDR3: TGCGCCAGCAGCTGGGGGGCGGCAGATACGCAGTATTTT.

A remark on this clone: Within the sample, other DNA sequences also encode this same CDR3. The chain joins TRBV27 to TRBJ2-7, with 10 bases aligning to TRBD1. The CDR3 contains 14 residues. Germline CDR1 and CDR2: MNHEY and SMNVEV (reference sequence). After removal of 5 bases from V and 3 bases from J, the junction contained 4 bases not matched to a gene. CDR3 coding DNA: TGTGCCAGCAGTCTTAGGACAGGGGGCTACGAGCAGTACTTC. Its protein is CASSLRTGGYEQYF.